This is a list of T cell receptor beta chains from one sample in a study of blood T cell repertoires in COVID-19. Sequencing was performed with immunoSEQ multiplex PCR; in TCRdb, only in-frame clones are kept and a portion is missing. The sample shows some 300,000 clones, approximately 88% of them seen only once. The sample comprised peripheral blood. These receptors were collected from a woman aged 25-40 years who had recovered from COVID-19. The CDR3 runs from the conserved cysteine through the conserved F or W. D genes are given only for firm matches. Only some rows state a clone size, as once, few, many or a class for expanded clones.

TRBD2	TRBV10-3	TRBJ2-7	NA	CATSDTGTSFYEQYF	TGTGCCACGTCGGACACCGGGACTAGCTTCTACGAGCAGTACTTC
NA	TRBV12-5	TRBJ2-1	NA	CASGLGRGLGGPNNEQFF	TGTGCTAGTGGTTTAGGCCGGGGGTTGGGGGGGCCAAACAATGAGCAGTTCTTC
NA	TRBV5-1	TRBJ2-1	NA	CASSPLGGSYNEQFF	TGCGCCAGCAGCCCGCTAGGGGGCTCCTACAATGAGCAGTTCTTC
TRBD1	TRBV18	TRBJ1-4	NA	CASSPLGQGDEKLFF	TGTGCCAGCTCACCACTGGGACAGGGGGACGAAAAACTGTTTTTT
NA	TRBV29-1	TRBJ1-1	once	CSVGQRDYIF	TGCAGCGTCGGACAACGGGACTACATCTTT
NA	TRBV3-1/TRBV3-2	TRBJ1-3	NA	CASSSTDSGNTIYF	TGTGCCAGCAGCTCGACAGATTCAGGAAACACCATATATTTT
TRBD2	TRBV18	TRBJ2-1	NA	CASSPLAGGTYNEQFF	TGTGCCAGCTCACCGTTAGCGGGGGGGACCTACAATGAGCAGTTCTTC
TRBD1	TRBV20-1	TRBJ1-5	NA	CSASGDRGINQPQHF	TGCAGTGCTAGTGGGGACAGGGGGATCAATCAGCCCCAGCATTTT
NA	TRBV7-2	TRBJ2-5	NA	CASSLELGNQETQYF	TGTGCCAGCAGCTTAGAACTAGGGAACCAAGAGACCCAGTACTTC
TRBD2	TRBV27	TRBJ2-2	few	CASSSGGAGELFF	TGTGCCAGCTCCTCGGGGGGGGCCGGGGAGCTGTTTTTT
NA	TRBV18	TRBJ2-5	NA	CASSRIGREPQETQYF	TGTGCCAGCTCACGCATTGGGAGAGAACCCCAAGAGACCCAGTACTTC
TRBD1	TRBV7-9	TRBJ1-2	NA	CASSQTGESGYTF	TGTGCCAGCAGCCAAACAGGGGAAAGCGGCTACACCTTC
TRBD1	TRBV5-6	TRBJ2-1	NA	CASSPTGGRGDEQFF	TGTGCCAGCAGCCCGACAGGGGGCAGGGGGGATGAGCAGTTCTTC
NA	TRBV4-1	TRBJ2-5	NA	CASSQEASQETQYF	TGCGCCAGCAGCCAAGAAGCGTCTCAAGAGACCCAGTACTTC
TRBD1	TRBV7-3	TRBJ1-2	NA	CASSFRTGLSVYGYTF	TGTGCCAGCAGCTTCAGGACAGGGCTGTCGGTCTATGGCTACACCTTC
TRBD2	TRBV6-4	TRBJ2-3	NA	CASSANSGGTDTQYF	TGTGCCAGCAGTGCAAATAGCGGGGGAACAGATACGCAGTATTTT
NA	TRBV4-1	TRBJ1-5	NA	CASSQDTRGGNQPQHF	TGCGCCAGCAGCCAAGATACCAGGGGCGGCAATCAGCCCCAGCATTTT
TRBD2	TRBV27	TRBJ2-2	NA	CASSIRTSGRNTGELFF	TGTGCCAGCAGTATTCGGACTAGCGGGCGTAACACCGGGGAGCTGTTTTTT
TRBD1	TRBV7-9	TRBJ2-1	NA	CASSFFPNRGYRNEQFF	TGTGCCAGCAGCTTTTTCCCCAACAGGGGATATCGCAATGAGCAGTTCTTC
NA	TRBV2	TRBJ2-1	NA	CASRVGPGGGNEQFF	TGTGCCAGCAGAGTCGGACCCGGAGGAGGCAATGAGCAGTTCTTC
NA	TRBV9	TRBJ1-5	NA	CASSPRDTPDQPQHF	TGTGCCAGCAGCCCCCGGGACACCCCCGATCAGCCCCAGCATTTT
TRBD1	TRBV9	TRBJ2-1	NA	CASSVATATGSNEQFF	TGTGCCAGCAGCGTAGCCACAGCGACAGGGTCGAATGAGCAGTTCTTC
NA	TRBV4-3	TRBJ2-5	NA	CASSQEAQRETQYF	TGCGCCAGCAGCCAAGAAGCGCAGCGAGAGACCCAGTACTTC
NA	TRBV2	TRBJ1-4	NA	CATGQSNEKLFF	TGTGCCACAGGACAGAGTAATGAAAAACTGTTTTTT
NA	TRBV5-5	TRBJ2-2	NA	CASSPDTGELFF	TGTGCCAGCAGCCCGGACACCGGGGAGCTGTTTTTT
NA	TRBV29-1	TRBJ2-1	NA	CSADVAAPYNEQFF	TGCAGCGCCGACGTAGCGGCACCTTACAATGAGCAGTTCTTC
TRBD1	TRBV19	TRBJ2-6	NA	CASSDRQGPTGANVLTF	TGTGCCAGTAGTGACCGACAGGGCCCTACAGGGGCCAACGTCCTGACTTTC
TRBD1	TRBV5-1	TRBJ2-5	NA	CASTLTGQAQETQYF	TGCGCCAGCACCTTAACGGGACAGGCTCAAGAGACCCAGTACTTC
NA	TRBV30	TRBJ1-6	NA	CAWSRGGVSPLHF	TGTGCCTGGAGTCGAGGGGGGGTGTCACCCCTCCACTTT
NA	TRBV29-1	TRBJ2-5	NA	CSVLGDTQETQYF	TGCAGCGTTTTAGGGGATACCCAAGAGACCCAGTACTTC
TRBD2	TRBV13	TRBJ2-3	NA	CASRRSGGLDTQYF	TGTGCCAGCAGGCGAAGCGGGGGGCTAGATACGCAGTATTTT
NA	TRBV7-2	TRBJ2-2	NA	CASSPKAGNTGELFF	TGTGCCAGCAGCCCCAAAGCCGGGAACACCGGGGAGCTGTTTTTT
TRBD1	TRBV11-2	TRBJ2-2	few	CASSLGNRGRGGELFF	TGTGCCAGCAGCTTAGGAAACAGGGGCCGGGGCGGGGAGCTGTTTTTT
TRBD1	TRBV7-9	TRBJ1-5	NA	CASSSIDRDGQPQHF	TGTGCCAGCAGCTCTATCGACAGGGACGGACAGCCCCAGCATTTT
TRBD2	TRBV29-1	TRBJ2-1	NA	CSVSGTSRYNEQFF	TGCAGCGTCTCCGGGACTAGCAGATACAATGAGCAGTTCTTC
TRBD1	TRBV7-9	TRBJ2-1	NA	CASRTGTGSYNEQFF	TGTGCCAGCAGGACCGGGACAGGGTCCTACAATGAGCAGTTCTTC
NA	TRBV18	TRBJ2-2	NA	CASSPNSLNTGELFF	TGTGCCAGCTCACCAAACAGCTTGAACACCGGGGAGCTGTTTTTT
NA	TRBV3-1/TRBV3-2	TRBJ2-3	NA	CASSPEPGKSPQYF	TGTGCCAGCAGCCCAGAGCCCGGGAAGTCGCCGCAGTATTTT
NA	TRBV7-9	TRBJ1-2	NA	CASSSLQGNYGYTF	TGTGCCAGCAGCTCACTCCAGGGAAACTATGGCTACACCTTC
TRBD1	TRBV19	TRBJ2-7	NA	CASSIPGTGYEQYF	TGTGCCAGTAGTATCCCCGGGACAGGGTACGAGCAGTACTTC
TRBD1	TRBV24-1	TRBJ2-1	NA	CATSDFSGTGGYNEQFF	TGTGCCACCAGTGATTTTTCCGGGACAGGGGGGTACAATGAGCAGTTCTTC
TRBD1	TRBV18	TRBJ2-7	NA	CASSRPGQGVGEQYF	TGTGCCAGCTCGCGTCCGGGACAGGGGGTCGGCGAGCAGTACTTC
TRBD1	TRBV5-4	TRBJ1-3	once	CASSSGQGASSGNTIYF	TGTGCCAGCAGCTCCGGACAGGGGGCCAGCTCTGGAAACACCATATATTTT
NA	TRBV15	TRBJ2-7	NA	CATSRDIYYEQYF	TGTGCCACCAGCAGGGACATCTACTACGAGCAGTACTTC
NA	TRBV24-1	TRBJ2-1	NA	CATSDSTGSSYNEQFF	TGTGCCACCAGTGATTCTACAGGGAGCTCCTACAATGAGCAGTTCTTC
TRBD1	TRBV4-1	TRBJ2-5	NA	CASSLWTGAEETQYF	TGCGCCAGCAGCTTATGGACAGGGGCTGAAGAGACCCAGTACTTC
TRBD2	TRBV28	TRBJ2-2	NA	CASSLGGGAGELFF	TGTGCCAGCAGTTTGGGCGGGGGGGCCGGGGAGCTGTTTTTT
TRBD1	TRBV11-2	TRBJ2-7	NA	CASSLAPGGYEQYF	TGTGCCAGCAGCTTAGCACCAGGGGGCTACGAGCAGTACTTC
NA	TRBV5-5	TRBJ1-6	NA	CASSPSRGVINSPLHF	TGTGCCAGCAGCCCGTCCCGGGGGGTAATCAATTCACCCCTCCACTTT
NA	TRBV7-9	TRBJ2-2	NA	CASSLVQGRNTGELFF	TGTGCCAGCAGCTTAGTACAGGGACGAAACACCGGGGAGCTGTTTTTT
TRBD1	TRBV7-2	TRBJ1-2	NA	CASSLAGQSRGYTF	TGTGCCAGCAGCTTAGCGGGACAGTCGCGAGGCTACACCTTC
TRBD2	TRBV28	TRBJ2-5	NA	CASSPPAGYGETQYF	TGTGCCAGCAGTCCGCCAGCGGGGTACGGGGAGACCCAGTACTTC
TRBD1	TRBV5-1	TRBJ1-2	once	CASSPQGQGTYGYTF	TGCGCCAGCAGCCCCCAGGGACAGGGCACCTATGGCTACACCTTC
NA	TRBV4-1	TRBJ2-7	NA	CASSPRWGSSYEQYF	TGCGCCAGCAGCCCACGCTGGGGCAGCTCCTACGAGCAGTACTTC
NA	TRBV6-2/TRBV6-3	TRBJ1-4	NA	CASSYDSPYSVNEKLFF	TGTGCCAGCAGTTACGACAGTCCCTACTCGGTTAATGAAAAACTGTTTTTT